This T cell receptor beta chain appears in the sequencing data of a study of cytomegalovirus exposure and HLA in healthy donors. J gave up 0 bases and V 4 bases, and 6 bases lay outside the gene matches. CDR3 size: 16 residues. Germline V gene data show CDR1 as SEHNR and CDR2 as FQNEAQ (reference sequence). This PCR relied on a set of 60 Vbeta primers and 13 Jbeta primers. The table came from immunoSEQ multiplex PCR; TCRdb's copy has only in-frame clones and leaves some out. The table has 150,000 to 200,000 clones, around 85% seen once; the top ten hold around 1.9%. The chain links TRBV7-9 to TRBJ2-3, with 8 nucleotides matching TRBD1. The TCR originated in a man aged 18 to 29 in good health and CMV-seronegative. Sequenced: PBMCs. CDR3 sequence: CASSSRTGSSTDTQYF. The CDR3 bases are TGTGCCAGCAGCTCCCGGACAGGGTCTAGCACAGATACGCAGTATTTT.